A single sample is the source of the 29 T cell receptor beta chains below, sequenced in a study of cytomegalovirus exposure and HLA in healthy donors. PCR involved 60 Vbeta and 13 Jbeta primers. Method: immunoSEQ multiplex PCR; TCRdb's copy keeps in-frame clones and lacks some. The table has 160,000 or so clones, around four fifths seen once; the top ten hold 1.5% to 1.7%. The sequencing sample was made of PBMCs. All receptors come from a woman aged 18-29 years in good health and CMV-seronegative.

For this clone: The junction does not match germline at one end; this may be a read error. The rearrangement uses TRBV7-9 and TRBJ2-3; 7 bases agree with TRBD1. Looked up from germline, CDR1 is SEHNR and CDR2 is FQNEAQ (reference sequence). The CDR3 sequence is 13 residues long. The CDR3 region is CTSSLYRGDTQYF. The CDR3 DNA reads TGTACCAGCAGCTTATACAGGGGAGATACGCAGTATTTT.

The chain couples TRBV29-1 to TRBJ1-1; D is possibly TRBD1 (5 bases). The V end lost 7 bases, the J end lost 0 bases, and 9 bases lay between the germline ends. The CDR3 length is 12 residues. The germline V gene has CDR1 SQVTM and CDR2 ANQGSEA. The CDR3: CSALDMNTEAFF. The DNA for the CDR3 is TGCAGCGCCCTGGACATGAACACTGAAGCTTTCTTT.

DNA of the CDR3: TGTGCCACCAGCAGAGCGGCAGGCCCCCAGCATTTT. Translated, it gives CATSRAAGPQHF. The chain is built from TRBV15 and TRBJ1-5; D remains ambiguous. Germline values: CDR1 LNHNV, CDR2 YYDKDF (reference sequence). The ends were cut back, 1 base at V and 10 bases at J, with 8 bases in the middle. CDR3 length: 12 residues.

V and J are TRBV5-1 and TRBJ1-4; 7 nucleotides align to TRBD1. The V gene's germline CDR1 is SGHRS and CDR2 YFSETQ. Trimming cost V 4 bases and J 8 bases; bases outside gene matches: 8. This CDR3 is built from 14 residues. CDR3 loop: CASSSETGPEKLFF. In nucleotides, the CDR3 is TGCGCCAGCAGCAGTGAGACAGGGCCCGAAAAACTGTTTTTT. The full variable domain, rest sourced from reference TRBV5-1 and TRBJ1-4, is KAGVTQTPRYLIKTRGQQVTLSCSPISGHRSVSWYQQTPGQGLQFLFEYFSETQRNKGNFPGRFSGRQFSNSRSEMNVSTLELGDSALYLCASSSETGPEKLFFGSGTQLSVL.

A single count supports this clone. The chain carries TRBV5-6 and TRBJ2-3; 7 nucleotides align to TRBD1. CDR1 and CDR2 from the germline V gene are SGHDT and YYEEEE. The CDR3 totals 14 residues. V gave up 4 bases and J gave up 2 bases; unmatched junction bases: 4. For the CDR3, the DNA is TGTGCCAGCAGCCAAGGGACAGCCACAGATACGCAGTATTTT. Its protein product is CASSQGTATDTQYF.

This clone occurred once. The chain links TRBV28 to TRBJ1-2, with TRBD1 identical over 7 bases. Germline CDR1 is MDHEN and CDR2 is SYDVKM. The CDR3 covers 15 residues. After removal of 7 bases from V and 10 bases from J, the junction contained 18 bases not matched to a gene. DNA of the CDR3: TGTGCCAGCACCCGGGACAGCCGCATTTCGACTGTCTACACCTTC. Protein sequence: CASTRDSRISTVYTF.

The chain couples TRBV5-1 to TRBJ2-1; 9 bases agree with TRBD2. Losses at the gene ends were 0 bases for V and 7 bases for J; bases not matched to a gene: 8. Germline CDR1 reads SGHRS; CDR2 reads YFSETQ. The CDR3 length is 16 residues. CDR3 nucleotides: TGCGCCAGCAGCTTGGGAGGCGGGGGGGCCTTAAATGAGCAGTTCTTC. Translated: CASSLGGGGALNEQFF.

CDR3 amino acids: CAWSRDRAKVGYTF. The CDR3 DNA sequence: TGTGCCTGGAGTAGGGACAGGGCGAAAGTTGGCTACACCTTC. V gene TRBV30 combines with J gene TRBJ1-2; 9 nucleotides line up with TRBD1. Trimming at V came to 2 bases and at J to 7 bases, leaving 8 bases not matched to a gene. Germline values: CDR1 GTSNPN, CDR2 SVGIG (reference sequence). The CDR3 runs 14 residues.

The chain couples TRBV12-5 to TRBJ1-2; 7 positions match TRBD1. With 6 bases clipped from V and 8 bases from J, the junction kept 18 bases outside the gene matches. The CDR3 sequence is 16 residues long. The germline V gene has CDR1 LGHNT and CDR2 FRNRAP. The CDR3 DNA follows: TGTGCTAGTGGGCCGACCTTTTACAGGGGCCTGAGGGGCTACACCTTC. Amino acids: CASGPTFYRGLRGYTF.

Here the CDR3 reads CAISGAGTDTQYF. CDR3 sequence (DNA): TGTGCCATCAGTGGTGCAGGCACAGATACGCAGTATTTT. This chain joins TRBV10-3 and TRBJ2-3, with D unclear. V was pared by 4 bases and J by 1 base, with 6 bases between. The CDR3 has 13 residues. Per the germline V gene, CDR1 is ENHRY and CDR2 is SYGVKD.

The chain joins TRBV2 to TRBJ2-2; TRBD1 aligns across 9 bases. With V trimmed by 5 bases and J by 2 bases, 6 bases remained unmatched. CDR1 is SNHLY and CDR2 is FYNNEI in the germline V gene. CDR3 length: 16 amino acids. The DNA of the CDR3 is TGTGCCAGCAGTCATAGGACAGGGGAAAACACCGGGGAGCTGTTTTTT. Amino acids: CASSHRTGENTGELFF. The full variable domain, in which reference TRBV2 and TRBJ2-2 provide the parts outside the CDR3, is EPEVTQTPSHQVTQMGQEVILRCVPISNHLYFYWYRQILGQKVEFLVSFYNNEISEKSEIFDDQFSVERPDGSNFTLKIRSTKLEDSAMYFCASSHRTGENTGELFFGEGSRLTVL.

The chain links TRBV4-2 to TRBJ2-5, with 7 bases lining up with TRBD2. CDR1 is LGHNA, CDR2 YNFKEQ, per germline. After removal of 0 bases from V and 0 bases from J, the junction contained 7 bases not matched to a gene. This CDR3 has 17 amino acids. This CDR3 reads CASSQDLSGEYQETQYF. The DNA of the CDR3 is TGTGCCAGCAGCCAAGATCTGAGCGGGGAGTACCAAGAGACCCAGTACTTC.

The CDR3 is CASTRENTGELFF. CDR3 nucleotides: TGTGCCAGTACGAGGGAAAACACCGGGGAGCTGTTTTTT. The gene calls are TRBV2 and TRBJ2-2; weak D call: TRBD2 (5 bases). Per the germline V gene, CDR1 is SNHLY and CDR2 is FYNNEI. Trimming took off 9 bases at V and 2 bases at J, with 10 bases between the two ends. CDR3 length: 13 amino acids.

The chain couples TRBV5-1 to TRBJ2-7; D is possibly TRBD1 (6 bases). Germline CDR1 SGHRS, CDR2 YFSETQ. V dropped 1 base and J dropped 3 bases, with 8 bases sitting between them. CDR3 length: 13 amino acids. CDR3 sequence: CASSLRTDYEQYF. The CDR3 DNA follows: TGCGCCAGCAGCTTGCGGACAGACTACGAGCAGTACTTC.

The chain recombines TRBV10-3 with TRBJ2-1; 7 nucleotides agree with TRBD2. The CDR3 covers 13 residues. CDR1 is ENHRY, CDR2 SYGVKD, per germline. V lost 4 bases, J lost 10 bases, and 7 bases stayed unmatched. CDR3 DNA: TGTGCCATCAGTGTAACTAGCGCGGGAGAGCAGTTCTTC. This gives the protein CAISVTSAGEQFF.

The rearrangement uses TRBV5-4 and TRBJ2-3, with 16 positions matching TRBD2. Per the germline V gene, CDR1 is SGHNT and CDR2 is YYREEE (reference sequence). V shed 4 bases, J shed 7 bases, and the junction held 6 bases outside the gene matches. The CDR3 has 16 residues. The CDR3 sequence is CASSPGLAGGQYTQYF. Here the CDR3 DNA reads TGTGCCAGCAGCCCGGGACTAGCGGGGGGGCAATATACGCAGTATTTT.

This rearrangement joins TRBV30 to TRBJ2-2; 7 bases are shared with TRBD1. The CDR3 is 15 amino acids. In germline, CDR1 is GTSNPN, CDR2 SVGIG (reference sequence). The ends lost 4 bases at V and 2 bases at J; junction bases unmatched: 7. CDR3 DNA: TGTGCCTGGACCCCGGGACAGACTAACACCGGGGAGCTGTTTTTT. Residues: CAWTPGQTNTGELFF. Variable domain in full (rest from reference TRBV30 and TRBJ2-2): SQTIHQWPATLVQPVGSPLSLECTVEGTSNPNLYWYRQAAGRGLQLLFYSVGIGQISSEVPQNLSASRPQDRQFILSSKKLLLSDSGFYLCAWTPGQTNTGELFFGEGSRLTVL.

Remarks on this clone: Other DNA variants within this sample encode the same CDR3. The rearrangement uses TRBV5-1 and TRBJ2-7, with TRBD2 matching over 14 bases. The V gene end was trimmed by 0 bases and the J gene end by 7 bases; junction bases not matched to a gene: 3. CDR1 is SGHRS, CDR2 YFSETQ, per germline. The CDR3 consists of 15 residues. The CDR3: CASSLGLAGGLEQYF. As DNA, the CDR3 is TGCGCCAGCAGCTTGGGACTAGCGGGGGGGCTAGAGCAGTACTTC.

This clone was observed once. The chain is built from TRBV18 and TRBJ1-4; 8 positions match TRBD1. Germline V lookup: CDR1 KGHSH, CDR2 LQKENI. The CDR3 consists of 14 residues. The V gene end was trimmed by 3 bases and the J gene end by 6 bases; junction bases not matched to a gene: 3. CDR3 sequence (DNA): TGTGCCAGCTCACCGGGACAGGAGGATGAAAAACTGTTTTTT. Translating gives CASSPGQEDEKLFF.

The rearrangement joins TRBV28 to TRBJ1-5; a possible D gene is TRBD1 (6 bases). The CDR3 runs to 15 residues. Deletions cut 2 bases from V and 5 bases from J, with 13 bases between. Germline V CDR1 and CDR2: MDHEN, SYDVKM. CDR3: CASSLAGASDQPQHF. The CDR3 nucleotides read TGTGCCAGCAGTTTAGCGGGGGCGTCGGATCAGCCCCAGCATTTT.

V is TRBV28 and J is TRBJ1-5; D gene uncertain. The germline gives CDR1 MDHEN, CDR2 SYDVKM. The CDR3 is 17 residues long. V was clipped by 4 bases and J by 0 bases, with 16 bases between them. This CDR3 is CASSSTLGRFSNQPQHF. CDR3 DNA: TGTGCCAGCAGTTCCACGCTTGGGCGTTTTAGCAATCAGCCCCAGCATTTT.

The chain joins TRBV7-2 to TRBJ1-1; no firm D call. The CDR3 totals 14 residues. Germline CDR1 SGHTA, CDR2 FQGNSA. V was pared by 3 bases and J by 1 base, with 9 bases between. CDR3 sequence (DNA): TGTGCCAGCAGCTTGGGCCAGAAGAACACTGAAGCTTTCTTT. Amino acids: CASSLGQKNTEAFF.

The chain joins TRBV15 to TRBJ2-1; 8 bases are a match to TRBD1. Germline V gene data show CDR1 as LNHNV and CDR2 as YYDKDF (reference sequence). V lost 5 bases and J lost 5; bases outside the gene matches: 2. The CDR3 has 13 amino acids. The CDR3 loop reads CATSGQGNNEQFF. The CDR3 region has the DNA TGTGCCACCAGCGGACAGGGAAACAATGAGCAGTTCTTC.

The V call is TRBV5-4, the J call TRBJ1-1; D is perhaps TRBD1 (6 bases). The V and J ends lost 1 base and 0 bases respectively, with 10 bases between them. The CDR3 length is 15 residues. Germline V gene sequence: CDR1 SGHNT, CDR2 YYREEE (reference sequence). The CDR3 DNA sequence: TGTGCCAGCAGCTTGTCCGGACAGCTGAACACTGAAGCTTTCTTT. Encoded protein: CASSLSGQLNTEAFF.

The genes are TRBV19 and TRBJ2-5; D remains unclear. Germline CDR1 is LNHDA and CDR2 is SQIVND (reference sequence). This CDR3 has 16 amino acids. The ends were cut back, 5 bases at V and 4 bases at J, with 20 bases in the middle. For the CDR3, the DNA is TGTGCCAGTAGTGACACTTCCTTAATCGCTGGAGAGACCCAGTACTTC. Translation: CASSDTSLIAGETQYF.

This sequence joins TRBV6-6 and TRBJ2-2; perhaps TRBD2 as D (6 bases). The CDR3 is 15 amino acids. The V and J ends lost 0 bases and 7 bases respectively, with 12 bases between them. Germline V gene data show CDR1 as MNHNY and CDR2 as SVGAGI (reference sequence). This CDR3 reads CASSYSGGTGGELFF. Here the CDR3 DNA reads TGTGCCAGCAGTTACTCGGGGGGTACCGGCGGGGAGCTGTTTTTT.

The CDR3 region is CASSDITQSLGGYTF. The DNA of the CDR3 is TGTGCCAGCAGTGATATAACCCAGAGCCTCGGGGGCTACACCTTC. This chain uses TRBV2 with TRBJ1-2; the D is unclear. CDR1 SNHLY and CDR2 FYNNEI come from the germline V gene. CDR3 length: 15 residues. V was trimmed by 3 bases and J by 8 bases, leaving 19 bases between them.

The chain combines TRBV10-3 with TRBJ2-1; TRBD2 aligns across 7 bases. V dropped 4 bases and J dropped 5; count of bases not matched to a gene: 8. CDR1 and CDR2 from the germline V gene are ENHRY and SYGVKD. This CDR3 has 15 residues. The CDR3 loop reads CAISGGAGPNNEQFF. The DNA of the CDR3 is TGTGCCATCAGTGGAGGAGCGGGGCCAAACAATGAGCAGTTCTTC.

The gene calls are TRBV6-5 and TRBJ1-5, with D possibly matching TRBD1 (6 bases). Per the germline V gene, CDR1 is MNHEY and CDR2 is SVGAGI. Trimming took off 6 bases at V and 0 bases at J, with 12 bases between the two ends. This CDR3 comprises 15 residues. CDR3 nucleotide sequence: TGTGCCAGCAGAAGGGGGACATTTAGCAATCAGCCCCAGCATTTT. Protein sequence: CASRRGTFSNQPQHF.